These T cell receptor beta chains were read from a single sample in a study of T cell responses to AZD1222 COVID-19 vaccine. TCRdb's copy holds only in-frame clones and misses some; the assay was immunoSEQ multiplex PCR. This sample has 150,000 or so clones, with approximately 90% found just once. Specimen: peripheral blood, collected 28 days after the second AZD1222 dose. The receptors were gathered from an adult who received the AZD1222 COVID-19 vaccine. Each CDR3 is given with its conserved first and last residue. Each record gives: clone size, CDR3 length, J gene, V gene, D gene, CDR3 protein, CDR3 DNA. D genes are given only for firm matches. For some rows the clone size is stated as once, few or many, or as a class when expanded; others skip it.

>once|15|TRBJ2-3|TRBV5-6|.
CASSLDRGYTDTQYF
TGTGCCAGCAGCTTGGACAGAGGCTACACAGATACGCAGTATTTT
>.|12|TRBJ2-1|TRBV5-6|.
CASSLDFNEQFF
TGTGCCAGCAGCTTGGACTTCAATGAGCAGTTCTTC
>.|14|TRBJ2-7|TRBV7-2|.
CASSLRTQTYEQYF
TGTGCCAGCAGCCTCCGGACACAGACCTACGAGCAGTACTTC
>.|13|TRBJ2-7|TRBV4-2|.
CASSQGLRYEQYF
TGTGCCAGCAGCCAAGGTTTGAGGTACGAGCAGTACTTC
>.|13|TRBJ1-2|TRBV19|.
CACQGGRFQGYTF
TGTGCCTGCCAAGGGGGGCGCTTTCAGGGCTACACCTTC
>.|14|TRBJ2-7|TRBV3-1/TRBV3-2|TRBD1
CASSQGTGGYEQYF
TGTGCCAGCAGCCAGGGGACAGGGGGGTACGAGCAGTACTTC
>many|12|TRBJ1-2|TRBV11-2|.
CASSLAGVGYTF
TGTGCCAGCAGCCTAGCCGGGGTTGGCTACACCTTC
>.|14|TRBJ2-7|TRBV5-4|.
CASRRAGGFPEQYF
TGTGCCAGCAGGAGGGCAGGGGGGTTCCCCGAGCAGTACTTC
>.|11|TRBJ2-7|TRBV7-2|.
CASSLTYEQYF
TGTGCCAGCAGCTTAACGTACGAGCAGTACTTC
>.|15|TRBJ1-3|TRBV3-1/TRBV3-2|.
CASSQYSPFGNTIYF
TGTGCCAGCAGCCAATATTCCCCTTTTGGAAACACCATATATTTT
>once|15|TRBJ2-2|TRBV19|.
CASSIVGSRSGELFF
TGTGCCAGTAGTATAGTAGGTAGCCGGTCCGGGGAGCTGTTTTTT
>.|13|TRBJ2-1|TRBV7-3|.
CASSFGGNNEQFF
TGTGCCAGCAGCTTTGGCGGTAACAATGAGCAGTTCTTC
>.|16|TRBJ2-3|TRBV5-1|.
CASSSLGYGSTDTQYF
TGCGCCAGCAGCTCCCTGGGCTACGGAAGCACAGATACGCAGTATTTT